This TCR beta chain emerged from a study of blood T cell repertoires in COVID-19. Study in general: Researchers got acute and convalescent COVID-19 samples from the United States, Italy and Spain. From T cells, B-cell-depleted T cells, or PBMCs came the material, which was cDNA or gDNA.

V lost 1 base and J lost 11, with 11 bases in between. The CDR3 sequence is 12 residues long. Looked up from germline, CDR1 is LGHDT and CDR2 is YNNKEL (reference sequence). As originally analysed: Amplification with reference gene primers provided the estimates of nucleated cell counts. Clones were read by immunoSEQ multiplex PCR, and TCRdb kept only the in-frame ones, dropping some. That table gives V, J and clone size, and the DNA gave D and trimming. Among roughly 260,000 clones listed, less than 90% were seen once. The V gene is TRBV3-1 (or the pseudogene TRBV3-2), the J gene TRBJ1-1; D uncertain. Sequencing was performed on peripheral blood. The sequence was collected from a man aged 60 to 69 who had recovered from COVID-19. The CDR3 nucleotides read TGTGCCAGCAGCCAAGTTGGATGGGAGGCTTTCTTT. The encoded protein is CASSQVGWEAFF.